The T cell receptor (beta chain) under discussion was sequenced for a study of T cell responses to AZD1222 COVID-19 vaccine. Study results and limitations: Receipt of two AZD1222 doses was followed by a rise in Spike-specific TCR breadth and depth. None of the repertoires were sampled until the peak T cell response had passed.

Produced via immunoSEQ multiplex PCR; TCRdb's table is partial and in-frame only. The sample includes more than 85,000 clones, approximately 90% seen only once; the top ten take about 3.3%. Germline-derived CDR1 and CDR2 are SGHVS and FQNEAQ. This CDR3 has 16 residues. Trimming took off 5 bases at V and 0 bases at J, with 14 bases between the two ends. As for this clone: Its matching antigen is unknown.

This receptor was obtained from an adult in good health. The rearrangement joins TRBV7-8 to TRBJ2-1, with D maybe TRBD2 (5 bases). Specimen: peripheral blood, collected on day 0 of AZD1222 vaccination. CDR3 in amino acids: CASSAGLPSSYNEQFF. CDR3 DNA: TGTGCCAGCAGCGCCGGACTCCCGAGCTCCTACAATGAGCAGTTCTTC.